This T cell receptor (beta chain) comes out of a study of neurological immune-mediated disorders. Turning to the study itself: Multiple sclerosis patients numbered some 34, with roughly 30 relapsing-remitting and 3 secondary progressive.

Via MiXCR, TCRdb re-called the 5' RACE reads, giving one row per CDR3 protein. The sample includes 50,000 to 85,000 distinct CDR3 sequences, 5.2% seen only once; the top ten take approximately 2.8%. This clonotype was seen ten or more times. The target antigen is unknown. Points from the study as a whole: Private repertoires in all groups were suggested by the finding that expanded clones across subjects shared no CDR3 amino acid sequences. The repertoires of 18 of 34 multiple sclerosis patients were placed by phylogenetic grouping in a single related-CDR3 cluster, which may be a signature.

This receptor was identified in a woman in her twenties or thirties with multiple sclerosis. The sample was PBMCs.

The CDR3 spells CATATGSNQPQHF. The CDR3 nucleotides read TGTGCCACCGCTACAGGTTCGAATCAGCCCCAGCATTTT. The chain uses TRBV12-3 or TRBV12-4 and TRBJ1-5; possibly TRBD1 for D (5 bases). V lost 10 bases to trimming and J lost 4 bases, with 14 bases between them. The CDR3 spans 13 residues.